These 14 T cell receptor beta chains originate from one sample sequenced in a study of human T cells and chemical hapten exposure. Noted time point: patch test 1, 2 weeks after DPC sensitization. As for treatment: therapeutic diphenylcyclopropenone sensitization with weekly scalp DPC. TCRdb re-called the RACE reads with MiXCR, one entry per CDR3 protein. This sample has about 49,000 distinct CDR3 sequences; 8% to 9.5% occur once, and the top ten carry roughly 4%. The input for sequencing was whole blood, taken in connection with sensitization to the hapten diphenylcyclopropenone (DPC). These receptors all come from a woman in her 50s with alopecia areata. Some clones in this sample may be carry-over from other donors' samples.

Comments on this clonotype: A read error may be the cause here, since a much bigger clone is one base away. V is TRBV6-2 or TRBV6-3 and J is TRBJ2-3; D ambiguous. Deletions cut 6 bases from V and 6 bases from J, with 7 bases between. From germline, CDR1 is MNHEY and CDR2 SVGEGT. The CDR3 totals 11 residues. CDR3 in DNA: TGTGCCAGCAGCCCTTGGGATACGCAGTATTTT. Protein sequence: CASSPWDTQYF.

V and J are TRBV7-2 and TRBJ2-7, with D uncertain. The CDR3 covers 13 residues. The germline V and J ends were trimmed by 5 bases and 3 bases, with 11 bases remaining between them. CDR1 SGHTA and CDR2 FQGNSA come from the germline V gene. Written as DNA, the CDR3 is TGTGCCAGCAGCCCCGCAGTTGTCTACGAGCAGTACTTC. Amino acid sequence: CASSPAVVYEQYF.

V and J are TRBV27 and TRBJ1-1; weak D call: TRBD1 (5 bases). Germline assignment: CDR1 MNHEY and CDR2 SMNVEV (reference sequence). V was cut by 5 bases and J by 6 bases, with 13 bases left in between. CDR3 length equals 13 residues. The DNA of the CDR3 is TGTGCCAGCAGTCCCGGGGCCGCGGCTGAAGCTTTCTTT. This codes for CASSPGAAAEAFF.

The rearrangement links TRBV13 to TRBJ1-1, with no clear D. The CDR3 consists of 15 residues. Germline assignment: CDR1 PRHDT and CDR2 FYEKMQ (reference sequence). V was shortened by 0 bases and J by 0 bases, with 8 bases between the two germline ends. CDR3 nucleotide sequence: TGTGCCAGCAGCTTAGGGCCGGAAATGAACACTGAAGCTTTCTTT. Translated, it gives CASSLGPEMNTEAFF. Full variable domain (outside the CDR3, taken from reference TRBV13 and TRBJ1-1): AAGVIQSPRHLIKEKRETATLKCYPIPRHDTVYWYQQGPGQDPQFLISFYEKMQSDKGSIPDRFSAQQFSDYHSELNMSSLELGDSALYFCASSLGPEMNTEAFFGQGTRLTVV.

The rearrangement joins TRBV20-1 to TRBJ2-2; 7 bases align to TRBD1. The CDR3 extends over 12 amino acids. CDR1 and CDR2 (germline): DFQATT, SNEGSKA (reference sequence). V dropped 6 bases and J dropped 6; count of bases not matched to a gene: 4. CDR3 DNA sequence: TGCAGTGCGAGGACAGGCCCCGGGGAGCTGTTTTTT. Its protein product is CSARTGPGELFF.

The sample holds many counts of this clonotype. CDR3: CASSPESNEQFF. CDR3 in DNA: TGTGCCAGCAGTCCCGAGTCCAATGAGCAGTTCTTC. The V gene is TRBV6-6, the J gene TRBJ2-1; D not certain. Germline V gene data show CDR1 as MNHNY and CDR2 as SVGAGI (reference sequence). The CDR3 contains 12 residues. V was trimmed by 5 bases and J by 6 bases, leaving 8 bases between them.

This clonotype appeared a few times. The V gene is TRBV28, the J gene TRBJ1-2; TRBD1 matches at 9 bases. The V segment lost 8 bases and the J segment 4 bases; nucleotides outside the gene matches: 5. The length of the CDR3 is 13 residues. Looked up from germline, CDR1 is MDHEN and CDR2 is SYDVKM. For the CDR3, the DNA is TGTGCCAGCGTAACAGGGGGCGCCTATGGCTACACCTTC. Amino acids: CASVTGGAYGYTF.

V gene TRBV7-2 combines with J gene TRBJ2-1; TRBD1 might be the D (6 bases). Germline V gene sequence: CDR1 SGHTA, CDR2 FQGNSA. The CDR3 is 15 amino acids. With 7 bases removed from V and 0 bases from J, the gap between germline ends came to 13 bases. The CDR3 sequence: CASILRTDSYNEQFF. In nucleotides, the CDR3 is TGTGCCAGCATACTACGGACAGACTCCTACAATGAGCAGTTCTTC.

Notes on this clonotype: With a much larger clone just one base away, this may be a read error. The V gene is TRBV7-2, the J gene TRBJ1-5, with D tentatively TRBD1 (6 bases). CDR1 is SGHTA and CDR2 is FQGNSA in the germline V gene. This CDR3 has 16 amino acids. Here the CDR3 DNA reads TGTGTCAGCAGCAGGGGCCCCGGTAGTAGCAATCAGCCCCAGCATTTT. Protein product: CVSSRGPGSSNQPQHF.

A few counts support this clonotype. The V and J genes are TRBV6-5 and TRBJ2-7; 10 bases line up with TRBD2. V shed 4 bases, J shed 4 bases, and the junction held 1 base outside the gene matches. This CDR3 is 13 amino acids long. CDR1 and CDR2 (germline): MNHEY, SVGAGI. CDR3 amino acids: CASSSSGRYEQYF. DNA for the CDR3: TGTGCCAGCAGTTCTAGCGGGAGATACGAGCAGTACTTC.

In this sample, this clonotype turned up many times. The chain uses TRBV3-1 and TRBJ2-2, with TRBD2 identical over 8 bases. Germline V lookup: CDR1 LGHDT, CDR2 YNNKEL (reference sequence). The V and J ends lost 0 bases and 3 bases, in that order; junction bases with no gene match: 9. The CDR3 has 18 amino acids. DNA for the CDR3: TGTGCCAGCAGCCAAGAACCGACCGGGACTAGATACACCGGGGAGCTGTTTTTT. Amino acid sequence: CASSQEPTGTRYTGELFF.

Many counts were recorded for this clonotype. This sequence joins TRBV5-1 and TRBJ2-7, with 10 bases that match TRBD1. The germline V gene has CDR1 SGHRS and CDR2 YFSETQ. The CDR3 loop spans 14 amino acids. With 4 bases clipped from V and 7 bases from J, the junction kept 8 bases outside the gene matches. CDR3 sequence reads: CASSPRQGAEEQYF. The CDR3 nucleotides are TGCGCCAGCAGCCCACGACAGGGGGCGGAAGAGCAGTACTTC.

Many counts were recorded for this clonotype. The CDR3 nucleotides are TGTGCCAGCAGTTTCGGTCCAGGGTGGGAAGAGACCCAGTACTTC. It encodes CASSFGPGWEETQYF. V is TRBV12-3 or TRBV12-4 and J is TRBJ2-5; a weak D match, TRBD1 (5 bases). This CDR3 has 15 residues. V lost 3 bases to trimming and J lost 3 bases, with 14 bases between them.

This clonotype appeared many times. The chain couples TRBV6-5 to TRBJ2-1, with D unresolved. This CDR3 is 16 amino acids long. The V and J ends lost 4 bases and 3 bases respectively, with 16 bases between them. CDR1 MNHEY and CDR2 SVGAGI come from the germline V gene. CDR3 sequence (DNA): TGTGCCAGCAGTTCCCCAGAAAGGGCTGGCTACAATGAGCAGTTCTTC. It encodes CASSSPERAGYNEQFF.